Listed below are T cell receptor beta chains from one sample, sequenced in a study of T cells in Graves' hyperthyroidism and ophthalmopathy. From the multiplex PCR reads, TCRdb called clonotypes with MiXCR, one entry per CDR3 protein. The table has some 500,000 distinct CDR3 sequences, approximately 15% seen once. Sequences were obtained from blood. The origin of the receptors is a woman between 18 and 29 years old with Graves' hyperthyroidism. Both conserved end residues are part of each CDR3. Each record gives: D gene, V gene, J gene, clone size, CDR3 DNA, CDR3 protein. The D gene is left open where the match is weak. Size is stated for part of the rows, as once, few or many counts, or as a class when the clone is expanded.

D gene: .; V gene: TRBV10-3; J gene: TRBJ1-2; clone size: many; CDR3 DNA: TGTGCCATCAGTAGAAACAACTATGGCTACACCTTC; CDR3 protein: CAISRNNYGYTF
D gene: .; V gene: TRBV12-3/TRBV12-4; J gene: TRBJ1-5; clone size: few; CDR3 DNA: TGTGCCAGCAGTTTAGGACAGTCTAGCAATCAGCCCCAGCATTTT; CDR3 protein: CASSLGQSSNQPQHF
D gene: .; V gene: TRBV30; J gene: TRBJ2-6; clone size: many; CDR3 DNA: TGTGCCTCCCCAATTTTAATCTCTGGGGCCAACGTCCTGACTTTC; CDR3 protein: CASPILISGANVLTF
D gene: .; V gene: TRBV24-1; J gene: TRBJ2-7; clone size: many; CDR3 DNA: TGTGCCACCGGCCCGGACGGGTCCTACGAGCAGTACTTC; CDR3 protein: CATGPDGSYEQYF
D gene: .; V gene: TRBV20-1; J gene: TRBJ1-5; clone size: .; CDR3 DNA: TGCAGTGCTAGAGATCATATTAGAACGGGCAATCAGCCCCAGCATTTT; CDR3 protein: CSARDHIRTGNQPQHF
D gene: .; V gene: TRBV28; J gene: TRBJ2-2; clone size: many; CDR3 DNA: TGTGCCAGCAGTAGGGTCGACGGCGGGGAGCTGTTTTTT; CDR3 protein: CASSRVDGGELFF
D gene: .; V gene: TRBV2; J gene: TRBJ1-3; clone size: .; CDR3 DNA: TGTGCCAGCAGTTTTCCCGGGAGCTCTGGAAACACCATATATTTT; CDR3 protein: CASSFPGSSGNTIYF
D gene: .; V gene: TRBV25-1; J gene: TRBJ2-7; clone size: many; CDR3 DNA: TGTGCCAGCAGTGAATCCCGTGGGAGCCCCTACGAGCAGTACTTC; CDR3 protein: CASSESRGSPYEQYF
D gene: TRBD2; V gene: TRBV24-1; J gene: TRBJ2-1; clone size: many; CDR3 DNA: TGTGCCACCAGTGATATGGGGGGAGGGCCGGGCTACAATGAGCAGTTCTTC; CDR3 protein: CATSDMGGGPGYNEQFF
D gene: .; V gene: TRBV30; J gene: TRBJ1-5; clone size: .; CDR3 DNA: TGTGGCTGGAGTCCGTCAGGGAAGAATCAGCCCCAGCATTTT; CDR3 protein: CGWSPSGKNQPQHF
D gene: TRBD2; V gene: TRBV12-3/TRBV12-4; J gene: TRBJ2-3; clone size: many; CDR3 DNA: TGTGCCAGCAACCTCTACGGACTAGCGGGAGCTAAAGATACGCAGTATTTT; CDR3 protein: CASNLYGLAGAKDTQYF
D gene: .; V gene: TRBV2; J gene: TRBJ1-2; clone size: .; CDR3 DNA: TGTGCCAGCAGGCAGCGCAGGGTCTATGGCTACACCTTC; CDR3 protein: CASRQRRVYGYTF
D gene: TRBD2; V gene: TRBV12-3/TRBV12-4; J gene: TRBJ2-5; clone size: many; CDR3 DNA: TGTGCCAGCAGTTTGGTACTAGCGGATCAAGAGACCCAGTACTTC; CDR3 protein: CASSLVLADQETQYF
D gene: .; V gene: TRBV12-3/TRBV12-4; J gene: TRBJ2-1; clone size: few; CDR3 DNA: TGTGCCAGCAGCCAACTAGAGGATGAGCAGTTCTTC; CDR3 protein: CASSQLEDEQFF
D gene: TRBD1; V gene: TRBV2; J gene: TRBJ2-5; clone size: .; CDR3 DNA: TGTGCCACCACGGGACAGGGCCAAGAGACCCAGTACTTC; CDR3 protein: CATTGQGQETQYF
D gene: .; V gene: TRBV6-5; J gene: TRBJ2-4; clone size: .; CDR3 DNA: TGTGCCAGCAGTTACTCGATTCCCGGGAGTGCCAAAAACATTCAGTACTTC; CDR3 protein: CASSYSIPGSAKNIQYF
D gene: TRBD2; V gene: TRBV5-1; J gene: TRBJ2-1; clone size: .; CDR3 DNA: TGCGCCAGCAGCTCCCCGACTAGCCCCAATGAGCAGTTCTTC; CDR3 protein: CASSSPTSPNEQFF
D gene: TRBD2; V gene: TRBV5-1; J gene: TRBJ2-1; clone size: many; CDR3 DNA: TGCGCCAGCAGCACCGGGACTAGCGGGAGCAATGAGCAGTTCTTC; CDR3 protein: CASSTGTSGSNEQFF
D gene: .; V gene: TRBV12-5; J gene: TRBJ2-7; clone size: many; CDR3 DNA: TGTGCTAGTGGTTTGGATCGTAGGGTCTACGAGCAGTACTTC; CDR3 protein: CASGLDRRVYEQYF